Listed here are 3 T cell receptor beta chains from one sample, sequenced in a study of identifying expanded T cells in peripheral blood. TCRdb's table, derived via immunoSEQ multiplex PCR, lists solely in-frame clones and lacks some. The sample has around 76,000 clones; roughly 90% are singletons. Sequenced input: blood. The source is a person aged 18-70 years in good health.

CDR3 in DNA: TGTGCCAGCAGCTTAGGGACTAGGTCTTATTCCGGGGAGCTGTTTTTT. Its translation is CASSLGTRSYSGELFF. The chain employs TRBV7-6 and TRBJ2-2; 7 nucleotides line up with TRBD2. Germline V CDR1 and CDR2: SGHVS, FNYEAQ. J lost 6 bases, V lost 1 base, and 8 bases had no gene match. The length of the CDR3 is 16 residues.

The J gene is TRBJ1-5, the V gene TRBV6-1; no reliable D call. Trimming stripped 4 bases from V and 7 bases from J, with 17 bases between. Germline V gives CDR1 MNHNS, CDR2 SASEGT. The CDR3 covers 15 residues. CDR3 sequence (DNA): TGTGCCAGCAGTGGTAACAAGGGCCCCGGGCAGCCCCAGCATTTT. This translates into CASSGNKGPGQPQHF.

The rearrangement joins TRBV2 to TRBJ2-1, with 8 nucleotides matching TRBD1. Germline trimming cut 10 bases from V and 3 bases from J; bases unmatched to any gene: 5. This CDR3 is built from 13 residues. Germline V lookup: CDR1 SNHLY, CDR2 FYNNEI. CDR3 nucleotides: TGTGCCACCAGGACAGGGAACTACAATGAGCAGTTCTTC. Its translation: CATRTGNYNEQFF.